The sequence of this T cell receptor (beta chain) was determined in a study of blood T cell repertoires in COVID-19. About the research overall: Specimens from acute and convalescent COVID-19 originated in the United States, Italy and Spain. From T cells, B-cell-depleted T cells, or PBMCs came the material, which was cDNA or gDNA.

In the original processing: The assay estimated nucleated cells by amplifying reference gene primers. Measured with immunoSEQ multiplex PCR; TCRdb has only the in-frame clones, and not every one. That table gives V, J and clone size, and the DNA gave D and trimming. The sample carries 72,000 or so clones, approximately 86% recorded once. Between the trimmed V and J ends, which lost 1 base and 2 bases, there was a span of 6 bases. CDR1 is SEHNR, CDR2 FQNEAQ, per germline (reference sequence). The CDR3 is made up of 13 amino acids. In its sample, this clone was seen a few times. Sample: peripheral blood. The V call is TRBV7-9, the J call TRBJ2-7; D ambiguous. This receptor was obtained from an elderly man with active COVID-19. CDR3 amino acids: CASSLVEAYEQYF. CDR3 sequence (DNA): TGTGCCAGCAGCTTAGTAGAGGCCTACGAGCAGTACTTC.